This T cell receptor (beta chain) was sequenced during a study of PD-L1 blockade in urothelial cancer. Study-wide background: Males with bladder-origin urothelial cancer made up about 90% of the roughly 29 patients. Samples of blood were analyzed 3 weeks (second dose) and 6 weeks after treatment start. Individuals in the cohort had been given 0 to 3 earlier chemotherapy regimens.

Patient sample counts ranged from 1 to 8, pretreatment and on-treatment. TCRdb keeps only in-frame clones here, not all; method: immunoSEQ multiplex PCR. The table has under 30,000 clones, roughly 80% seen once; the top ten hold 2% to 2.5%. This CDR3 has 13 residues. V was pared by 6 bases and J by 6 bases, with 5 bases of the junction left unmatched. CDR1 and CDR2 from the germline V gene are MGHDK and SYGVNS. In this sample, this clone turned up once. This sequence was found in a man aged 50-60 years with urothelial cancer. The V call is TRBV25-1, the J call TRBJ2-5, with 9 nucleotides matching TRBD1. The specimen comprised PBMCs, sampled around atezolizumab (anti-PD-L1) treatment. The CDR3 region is CASRGTGMKTQYF. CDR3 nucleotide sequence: TGTGCCAGCAGAGGGACAGGGATGAAGACCCAGTACTTC.